Following are 10 T cell receptor beta chains from one sample sequenced in a study of Ad26.COV2.S vaccination and SARS-CoV-2 variants. The method was immunoSEQ multiplex PCR; TCRdb's version includes in-frame clones alone and lacks a portion of them. The data hold some 370,000 clones, with around 82% observed a single time. Treatment reported: over 15 received Ad26.COV2.S at low or high dose, single or two shots; roughly five received placebo; per-sample allocation not given. Day 63 following the first vaccine or placebo injection was when the samples were taken. Here the sequenced sample was peripheral blood, taken in a trial of Ad26.COV2.S vaccine versus placebo. The receptors come from a person aged 18-65 years who received the Ad26.COV2.S COVID-19 vaccine or a placebo.

The genes are TRBV5-1 and TRBJ1-4; D not certain. The ends were cut back, 5 bases at V and 4 bases at J, with 12 bases in the middle. The CDR3 loop spans 14 amino acids. Per germline, CDR1 SGHRS and CDR2 YFSETQ. The CDR3 reads CASRRDIVNEKLFF. For the CDR3, the DNA is TGCGCCAGCAGAAGAGACATCGTTAATGAAAAACTGTTTTTT.

V gene TRBV5-6 combines with J gene TRBJ2-3; 9 bases are a match to TRBD2. Germline V lookup: CDR1 SGHDT, CDR2 YYEEEE. With V trimmed by 4 bases and J by 1 base, 10 bases remained unmatched. The CDR3 length is 17 residues. The CDR3 spells CASSRAGGRPRTDTQYF. For the CDR3, the DNA is TGTGCCAGCAGCCGCGCGGGAGGGAGGCCTCGCACAGATACGCAGTATTTT.

The genes are TRBV9 and TRBJ2-1; tentatively, D is TRBD1 or TRBD2 (6 bases each). Germline lookup yields CDR1 SGDLS and CDR2 YYNGEE. Trimming pared 6 bases from V and 4 bases from J, leaving 20 bases between. The CDR3 has 16 residues. The CDR3 nucleotides read TGTGCCAGCAACAACATGGGGGGCCGAGGGTACAATGAGCAGTTCTTC. Translating gives CASNNMGGRGYNEQFF.

This sequence joins TRBV12-3 or TRBV12-4 and TRBJ2-7; 10 bases are shared with TRBD1. The CDR3 sequence is 12 residues long. J gave up 3 bases and V 8 bases, and 1 base lay outside the gene matches. As DNA, the CDR3 is TGTGCCAGCCGGGACAGGGGCTACGAGCAGTACTTC. This gives the protein CASRDRGYEQYF.

V and J are TRBV5-4 and TRBJ2-2, with unresolved D. The germline V gene has CDR1 SGHNT and CDR2 YYREEE (reference sequence). The ends were cut back, 0 bases at V and 7 bases at J, with 13 bases in the middle. The CDR3 covers 15 residues. The CDR3 DNA follows: TGTGCCAGCAGCTTGGGGTTTCGACTGGACGGGGAGCTGTTTTTT. Encoded protein: CASSLGFRLDGELFF.

V gene TRBV18 combines with J gene TRBJ1-1; 7 bases match TRBD1. This CDR3 comprises 14 residues. Trimming cost V 5 bases and J 7 bases; bases outside gene matches: 10. Germline assignment: CDR1 KGHSH and CDR2 LQKENI. CDR3 coding DNA: TGTGCCAGCTCAACACAGGGGCCGCGAAGTGAAGCTTTCTTT. Encoded protein: CASSTQGPRSEAFF.

The V and J genes are TRBV5-4 and TRBJ1-1; D unclear. Germline V gene lookup returns CDR1 SGHNT and CDR2 YYREEE (reference sequence). Trimming pared 0 bases from V and 0 bases from J, leaving 6 bases between. The CDR3 extends over 14 amino acids. The chain's CDR3 is CASSLEQLNTEAFF. CDR3 nucleotides: TGTGCCAGCAGCTTGGAGCAGCTGAACACTGAAGCTTTCTTT.

V is TRBV5-4 and J is TRBJ2-5; no firm D call. Germline V gene sequence: CDR1 SGHNT, CDR2 YYREEE (reference sequence). The CDR3 runs 14 residues. Trimming removed 4 bases from V and 1 base from J, with 11 bases in between. The CDR3 is CASSAASSQETQYF. CDR3 in DNA: TGTGCCAGCAGCGCCGCATCGTCCCAAGAGACCCAGTACTTC.

The chain combines TRBV7-6 with TRBJ2-1, with a possible D match to TRBD2 (5 bases). In germline, CDR1 is SGHVS, CDR2 FNYEAQ. Trimming took off 4 bases at V and 3 bases at J, with 10 bases between the two ends. The CDR3 contains 14 residues. In DNA, the CDR3 is TGTGCCAGCAGCTCGCCCGGGATCTACAATGAGCAGTTCTTC. Its protein product is CASSSPGIYNEQFF.

The V call is TRBV5-6, the J call TRBJ2-1; TRBD2 agrees at 9 bases. The CDR3 is 15 amino acids. Germline loops: CDR1 SGHDT, CDR2 YYEEEE. Germline trimming cut 4 bases from V and 4 bases from J; bases unmatched to any gene: 6. This chain's CDR3 is CASSLTTSGYNEQFF. CDR3 coding DNA: TGTGCCAGCAGCCTCACGACTAGCGGATACAATGAGCAGTTCTTC.